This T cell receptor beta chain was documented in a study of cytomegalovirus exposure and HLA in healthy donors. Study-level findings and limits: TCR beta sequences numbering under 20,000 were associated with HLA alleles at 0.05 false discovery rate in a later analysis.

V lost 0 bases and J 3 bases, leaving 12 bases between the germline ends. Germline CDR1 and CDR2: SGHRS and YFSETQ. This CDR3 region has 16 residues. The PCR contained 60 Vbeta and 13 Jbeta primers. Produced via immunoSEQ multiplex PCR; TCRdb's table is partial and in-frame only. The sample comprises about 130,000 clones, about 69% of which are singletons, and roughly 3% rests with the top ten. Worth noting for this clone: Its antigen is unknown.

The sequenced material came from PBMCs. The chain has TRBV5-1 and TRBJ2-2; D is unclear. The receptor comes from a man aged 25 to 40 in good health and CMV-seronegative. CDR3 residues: CASSLDAYRDTGELFF. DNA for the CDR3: TGCGCCAGCAGCTTGGACGCGTATCGGGACACCGGGGAGCTGTTTTTT.